The 30 T cell receptor beta chains presented below share a single source sample, sequenced in a study of response to subunit inactivated influenza vaccine. A single record per CDR3 protein comes from TCRdb applying MiXCR to the RT-PCR reads. This sample has about 540,000 distinct CDR3 sequences, with around 25% found just once. The same specimen was also included in a second study, on T cells expressing NK-cell markers. As reported in that work: UMIs accompanied the 5'RACE template switching by which TCR beta cDNA was made.

Sequencing was performed on CD4+ T cells sorted from PBMCs, taken about 11 days after vaccination. Every receptor here comes from a middle-aged man who received an inactivated influenza vaccine.

V and J are TRBV5-5 and TRBJ1-6; D ambiguous. Germline CDR1 reads SGHKS; CDR2 reads YYEKEE (reference sequence). V lost 2 bases to trimming and J lost 3 bases, with 3 bases between them. This CDR3 region has 13 residues. The CDR3 coding sequence is TGTGCCAGCAGCTTCGACTATAATTCACCCCTCCACTTT. Translation gives CASSFDYNSPLHF.

This clonotype has ten or more counts. The rearrangement uses TRBV3-1 and TRBJ2-7; perhaps TRBD2 as D (5 bases). Germline V gene lookup returns CDR1 LGHDT and CDR2 YNNKEL (reference sequence). This CDR3 region has 14 residues. Trimming removed 4 bases at V and 0 bases at J, with 10 bases between. CDR3 residues: CASSREGSSYEQYF. Here the CDR3 DNA reads TGTGCCAGCAGCCGTGAGGGATCCTCCTACGAGCAGTACTTC.

DNA of the CDR3: TGTGCCAGCAGCAAAGACAGGGCGCGCGTCGGGGAGCTGTTTTTT. This codes for CASSKDRARVGELFF. The genes are TRBV11-2 and TRBJ2-2; 7 bases align to TRBD1. The CDR3 is made up of 15 amino acids. Germline V lookup: CDR1 SGHAT, CDR2 FQNNGV. V was pared by 5 bases and J by 7 bases, with 10 bases of the junction left unmatched.

This clonotype has only a few counts. The rearrangement uses TRBV6-1 and TRBJ2-1; D not resolved. The germline gives CDR1 MNHNS, CDR2 SASEGT. The V gene lost 5 bases and the J gene lost 0 bases, with 11 bases spanning the gap. The CDR3 length is 15 residues. CDR3 sequence: CASSITTSSYNEQFF. DNA of the CDR3: TGTGCCAGCAGTATTACAACGAGCTCCTACAATGAGCAGTTCTTC.

This clonotype was counted at least ten times. V and J are TRBV5-4 and TRBJ1-5, with D possibly matching TRBD1 (5 bases). The germline CDR1 and CDR2 sequences are SGHNT and YYREEE (reference sequence). This CDR3 region has 15 residues. The ends were cut back, 0 bases at V and 2 bases at J, with 9 bases in the middle. The CDR3 loop reads CASSLAGSGNQPQHF. CDR3 sequence (DNA): TGTGCCAGCAGCTTGGCAGGGTCGGGCAATCAGCCCCAGCATTTT.

Only a few counts were recorded for this clonotype. The chain links TRBV10-3 to TRBJ2-3; TRBD2 agrees at 10 bases. J was trimmed by 4 bases and V by 7 bases; bases with no gene match: 11. The germline V gene has CDR1 ENHRY and CDR2 SYGVKD. The length of the CDR3 is 16 residues. The CDR3 region has the DNA TGTGCCATCACGCCTAGCGGGGGACTTTCGTCAGATACGCAGTATTTT. Its translation is CAITPSGGLSSDTQYF.

This clonotype has ten or more counts. The chain is built from TRBV7-2 and TRBJ2-7; D is unclear. This CDR3 region has 12 residues. Trimming removed 2 bases from V and 2 bases from J, with 4 bases in between. CDR1 SGHTA and CDR2 FQGNSA come from the germline V gene. For the CDR3, the DNA is TGTGCCAGCAGCTTAAGTCCCTACGAGCAGTACTTC. Translation gives CASSLSPYEQYF. The full variable domain, its missing parts supplied by reference TRBV7-2 and TRBJ2-7, is GAGVSQSPSNKVTEKGKDVELRCDPISGHTALYWYRQSLGQGLEFLIYFQGNSAPDKSGLPSDRFSAERTGGSVSTLTIQRTQQEDSAVYLCASSLSPYEQYFGPGTRLTVT.

The chain has TRBV20-1 and TRBJ2-1; D gene uncertain. There are 13 residues in the CDR3. V shed 6 bases and J shed 10 bases, with 19 bases lying between them. The germline V gene has CDR1 DFQATT and CDR2 SNEGSKA (reference sequence). The DNA of the CDR3 is TGCAGTGCGACCGCCATCCGGAGCATAGAGCAGTTCTTC. Protein: CSATAIRSIEQFF.

This clonotype was observed a handful of times. The chain combines TRBV20-1 with TRBJ2-1; maybe TRBD1 (6 bases). This CDR3 has 12 residues. Germline V CDR1 and CDR2: DFQATT, SNEGSKA (reference sequence). The V and J ends lost 5 bases and 12 bases respectively, with 17 bases between them. This chain's CDR3 is CSAWTGDKGQFF. The CDR3 DNA is TGCAGTGCTTGGACCGGGGACAAAGGGCAGTTCTTC.

V is TRBV12-3 or TRBV12-4 and J is TRBJ2-2, with 8 bases lining up with TRBD1. The length of the CDR3 is 16 residues. The V and J ends lost 5 bases and 4 bases, in that order; junction bases with no gene match: 9. The CDR3 is CASSIRGRSSTGELFF. The CDR3 nucleotides are TGTGCCAGCAGTATCAGGGGGCGATCCAGCACCGGGGAGCTGTTTTTT.

This clonotype was counted at least ten times. The V call is TRBV12-3 or TRBV12-4, the J call TRBJ2-2; D ambiguous. The germline V and J ends were trimmed by 5 bases and 3 bases, with 7 bases remaining between them. This CDR3 contains 13 residues. The CDR3 loop reads CASSTRDTGELFF. For the CDR3, the DNA is TGTGCCAGCAGTACTCGGGACACCGGGGAGCTGTTTTTT.

This clonotype showed up many times. This rearrangement joins TRBV20-1 to TRBJ2-5; 12 bases align to TRBD2. CDR3 length equals 15 residues. Losses at the gene ends were 6 bases for V and 5 bases for J; bases not matched to a gene: 10. The germline V gene has CDR1 DFQATT and CDR2 SNEGSKA (reference sequence). CDR3 residues: CSAQALAGGTETQYF. DNA for the CDR3: TGCAGTGCCCAGGCACTAGCGGGGGGTACGGAGACCCAGTACTTC.

This clonotype showed up just a few times. This sequence joins TRBV5-1 and TRBJ2-1; 8 bases match TRBD2. J lost 4 bases, V lost 4 bases, and 10 bases had no gene match. The germline V gene has CDR1 SGHRS and CDR2 YFSETQ. The CDR3 length is 16 residues. CDR3 DNA sequence: TGCGCCAGCAGCGTCTTCGGTAGCGGGATTTACAATGAGCAGTTCTTC. It codes for CASSVFGSGIYNEQFF. Filled out from reference TRBV5-1 and TRBJ2-1, the complete variable domain reads KAGVTQTPRYLIKTRGQQVTLSCSPISGHRSVSWYQQTPGQGLQFLFEYFSETQRNKGNFPGRFSGRQFSNSRSEMNVSTLELGDSALYLCASSVFGSGIYNEQFFGPGTRLTVL.

In this sample, this clonotype turned up a few times. The chain recombines TRBV4-3 with TRBJ1-1; 9 bases are a match to TRBD1. The V gene's germline CDR1 is LGHNA and CDR2 YSLEER. The CDR3 extends over 14 amino acids. With V trimmed by 2 bases and J by 7 bases, 5 bases remained unmatched. CDR3 sequence reads: CASSQPDRGGEAFF. CDR3 nucleotides: TGCGCCAGCAGCCAACCCGACAGGGGGGGTGAAGCTTTCTTT.

A remark on this clonotype: A read error may produce the germline difference seen at one junction end. The chain carries TRBV7-3 and TRBJ2-2, with TRBD2 as a possible D gene (5 bases). Germline-derived CDR1 and CDR2 are SGHTA and FQGTGA. This CDR3 is built from 15 residues. The CDR3, as DNA: TGTGCCAGCAGCTCAAGAGCGCAGAACACCGGGGAGCTGCTTTTT. It specifies CASSSRAQNTGELLF.

The chain carries TRBV4-1 and TRBJ1-1; possible D gene TRBD1, 5 bases. Germline V gives CDR1 MGHRA, CDR2 YSYEKL. This CDR3 comprises 14 residues. V was clipped by 1 base and J by 4 bases, with 10 bases between them. CDR3 sequence: CASSQVLRGTEAFF. DNA for the CDR3: TGCGCCAGCAGCCAAGTTTTAAGGGGCACTGAAGCTTTCTTT.

This clonotype has only a few counts. This sequence joins TRBV28 and TRBJ1-2; 11 nucleotides align to TRBD1. After removal of 7 bases from V and 5 bases from J, the junction contained 3 bases not matched to a gene. CDR1 and CDR2 from the germline V gene are MDHEN and SYDVKM. The CDR3 contains 13 residues. The CDR3 nucleotides are TGTGCCAGCACAGGACAGGGGGCTTATGGCTACACCTTC. Its translation: CASTGQGAYGYTF.

V usage is TRBV7-6 and J usage is TRBJ1-5; D is possibly TRBD1 (5 bases). The length of the CDR3 is 15 residues. V lost 1 base and J 5 bases, leaving 12 bases between the germline ends. The V gene's germline CDR1 is SGHVS and CDR2 FNYEAQ. DNA of the CDR3: TGTGCCAGCAGCTTAGGGGCAGGGTCGGATCAGCCCCAGCATTTT. Its protein product is CASSLGAGSDQPQHF.

This clonotype has ten or more counts. The chain carries TRBV12-3 or TRBV12-4 and TRBJ1-2; D call uncertain. Trimming pared 5 bases from V and 3 bases from J, leaving 22 bases between. The CDR3 is 17 residues long. This chain's CDR3 is CASSDSWGTLWDYGYTF. The CDR3 DNA is TGTGCCAGCAGTGATTCTTGGGGAACCTTATGGGACTATGGCTACACCTTC.

This clonotype has only a few counts. The V call is TRBV3-1, the J call TRBJ2-1; TRBD2 aligns across 7 bases. Per germline, CDR1 LGHDT and CDR2 YNNKEL (reference sequence). This CDR3 region has 17 residues. J was trimmed by 1 base and V by 4 bases; bases with no gene match: 10. The CDR3 sequence: CASSPRVGGRSYNEQFF. CDR3 nucleotides: TGTGCCAGCAGCCCCAGAGTGGGCGGGAGATCCTACAATGAGCAGTTCTTC.

The chain couples TRBV20-1 to TRBJ1-1; no firm D call. V shed 6 bases and J shed 4 bases, with 15 bases lying between them. The CDR3 runs to 13 residues. The germline gives CDR1 DFQATT, CDR2 SNEGSKA (reference sequence). DNA of the CDR3: TGCAGTGCCCCCGGCCTTGGCGGCACTGAAGCTTTCTTT. Amino acids: CSAPGLGGTEAFF.

This clonotype was seen more than once but under ten times. J is TRBJ2-1 and V is TRBV20-1; 8 nucleotides agree with TRBD2. The CDR3 is made up of 14 amino acids. The junction had 5 bases not matched to a gene; V was cut back by 5 bases and J by 2 bases. Germline CDR1 and CDR2: DFQATT and SNEGSKA (reference sequence). CDR3 bases: TGCAGTGCTCCGATTAGCGGGACCTACAATGAGCAGTTCTTC. Translated: CSAPISGTYNEQFF.

This clonotype has only a few counts. The rearrangement links TRBV7-2 to TRBJ2-1, with D hard to call. CDR3 length equals 13 residues. Deletions cut 0 bases from V and 8 bases from J, with 8 bases between. Germline V gene data show CDR1 as SGHTA and CDR2 as FQGNSA. The CDR3 region has the DNA TGTGCCAGCAGCTTAGCGTTGACGTATGAGCAGTTCTTC. It specifies CASSLALTYEQFF.

This clonotype was detected only a few times. The genes are TRBV24-1 and TRBJ2-2; unclear D gene. V lost 7 bases, J lost 8 bases, and 13 bases lay in between. The CDR3 runs to 13 residues. Germline CDR1 reads KGHDR; CDR2 reads SFDVKD. The CDR3 sequence: CATREFVSGELFF. For the CDR3, the DNA is TGTGCCACCAGGGAGTTTGTGAGTGGGGAGCTGTTTTTT.

The genes are TRBV20-1 and TRBJ2-1; TRBD2 aligns across 8 bases. The CDR3 is made up of 15 amino acids. V lost 3 bases to trimming and J lost 12 bases; unmatched junction nucleotides: 16. Germline CDR1 DFQATT, CDR2 SNEGSKA (reference sequence). CDR3: CSARSGSGGESGQFF. DNA for the CDR3: TGCAGTGCTAGGAGTGGTTCGGGAGGGGAATCTGGGCAGTTCTTC.

The rearrangement uses TRBV11-2 and TRBJ2-5; 8 nucleotides match TRBD2. The CDR3 has 14 amino acids. Germline CDR1 and CDR2: SGHAT and FQNNGV. Trimming took 2 bases from V and 5 from J; bases not matched to a gene: 4. CDR3 residues: CASSLSGRRETQYF. The DNA for the CDR3 is TGTGCCAGCAGCTTAAGCGGGAGACGTGAGACCCAGTACTTC.

This clonotype came up a few times. The CDR3 DNA is TGTGCCAGCAGCTTAGGTGGGGGGGCTCTCAATGAGCAGTTCTTC. It yields the protein CASSLGGGALNEQFF. The J gene is TRBJ2-1, the V gene TRBV11-3; TRBD2 is a possible D gene (7 bases). The CDR3 extends over 15 amino acids. The germline gives CDR1 SGHNT, CDR2 YENEEA. The V and J ends lost 1 base and 6 bases respectively, with 13 bases between them. The entire variable domain, with the rest obtained from reference TRBV11-3 and TRBJ2-1, is as follows: EAGVVQSPRYKIIEKKQPVAFWCNPISGHNTLYWYLQNLGQGPELLIRYENEEAVDDSQLPKDRFSAERLKGVDSTLKIQPAELGDSAVYLCASSLGGGALNEQFFGPGTRLTVL.

This chain uses TRBV4-1 with TRBJ2-3; D is ambiguous. The germline V gene encodes CDR1 MGHRA and CDR2 YSYEKL. Trimming stripped 4 bases from V and 0 bases from J, with 11 bases between. The CDR3 is 15 amino acids. The chain's CDR3 is CASSPAPVSTDTQYF. The DNA of the CDR3 is TGCGCCAGCAGCCCAGCGCCAGTGAGCACAGATACGCAGTATTTT.

The J gene is TRBJ2-7, the V gene TRBV6-1; 8 positions match TRBD2. V lost 5 bases, J lost 3 bases, and 9 bases stayed unmatched. The length of the CDR3 is 15 residues. CDR1 is MNHNS and CDR2 is SASEGT in the germline V gene. In DNA form, the CDR3 reads TGTGCCAGCAGTAGGTCACTAGCGGCCGACTACGAGCAGTACTTC. Translation: CASSRSLAADYEQYF.

The genes are TRBV7-8 and TRBJ1-4, with unresolved D. CDR1 is SGHVS, CDR2 FQNEAQ, per germline. V was shortened by 1 base and J by 4 bases, with 16 bases between the two germline ends. There are 17 residues in the CDR3. The CDR3 bases are TGTGCCAGCAGCTTAGGGTGGAGTGGCAGAAGTAATGAAAAACTGTTTTTT. This translates into CASSLGWSGRSNEKLFF.